This passage covers 13 T cell receptor beta chains from one sample sequenced in a study of OX40 agonist ivuxolimab in advanced cancers. Only in-frame clones appear in the TCRdb table, and some are missing; sequencing was by immunoSEQ multiplex PCR. Of tens of thousands of clones in the sample, about 85% were seen once. Sequencing was performed on CD4+ or CD8+ T cells sorted from blood, taken in a trial of the OX40 agonist ivuxolimab. These receptors were obtained from an adult with an advanced solid tumor such as melanoma, head and neck, liver or kidney cancer.

The chain recombines TRBV11-3 with TRBJ1-4; tentatively, D is TRBD1 (6 bases). V was pared by 0 bases and J by 5 bases, with 10 bases between. The CDR3 sequence is 15 residues long. Germline V gives CDR1 SGHNT, CDR2 YENEEA. The CDR3 is CASSLDAGENEKLFF. The DNA for the CDR3 is TGTGCCAGCAGCTTAGATGCAGGGGAAAATGAAAAACTGTTTTTT. Looking up the rest from reference TRBV11-3 and TRBJ1-4 gives the full variable domain: EAGVVQSPRYKIIEKKQPVAFWCNPISGHNTLYWYLQNLGQGPELLIRYENEEAVDDSQLPKDRFSAERLKGVDSTLKIQPAELGDSAVYLCASSLDAGENEKLFFGSGTQLSVL.

V and J are TRBV6-5 and TRBJ1-1, with 7 bases aligning to TRBD1. CDR1 is MNHEY, CDR2 SVGAGI, per germline. The length of the CDR3 is 15 residues. V was clipped by 6 bases and J by 1 base; unmatched bases: 8. The CDR3 loop reads CASRSEQGTNTEAFF. Here the CDR3 DNA reads TGTGCCAGCAGGTCCGAACAGGGGACGAACACTGAAGCTTTCTTT.

The chain carries TRBV2 and TRBJ2-3; 7 bases line up with TRBD2. V shed 0 bases and J 4 bases; nucleotides not matched to a gene: 4. The length of the CDR3 is 15 residues. Germline lookup yields CDR1 SNHLY and CDR2 FYNNEI. CDR3 bases: TGTGCCAGCAGTGAAGCGGGGGGGAGGGCAGATACGCAGTATTTT. Translated: CASSEAGGRADTQYF.

The CDR3 nucleotides read TGTGCCAGCAGCAAAGATCGGGGGCGGAATAGATCTGGGGCCAACGTCCTGACTTTC. Translation gives CASSKDRGRNRSGANVLTF. The chain recombines TRBV21-1 with TRBJ2-6. TRBV21-1 is a pseudogene locus. The CDR3 has 19 residues.

The V call is TRBV7-9, the J call TRBJ1-1; 7 bases fit TRBD1. CDR3 length: 13 residues. V was clipped by 5 bases and J by 8 bases; unmatched bases: 8. Per germline, CDR1 SEHNR and CDR2 FQNEAQ (reference sequence). CDR3 residues: CASSTDQGDEAFF. CDR3 sequence (DNA): TGTGCCAGCAGCACCGATCAGGGGGACGAAGCTTTCTTT.

The genes are TRBV28 and TRBJ2-3; 10 positions match TRBD1. CDR3 size: 15 residues. Germline CDR1 MDHEN, CDR2 SYDVKM. The ends lost 5 bases at V and 5 bases at J; junction bases unmatched: 7. This CDR3 reads CASSPRQGAGDTQYF. The CDR3 bases are TGTGCCAGCAGTCCAAGACAGGGGGCGGGAGATACGCAGTATTTT.

The gene calls are TRBV19 and TRBJ2-5, with a weak D call TRBD1 (5 bases). The CDR3 has 13 residues. CDR1 and CDR2 from the germline V gene are LNHDA and SQIVND (reference sequence). Between the trimmed V and J ends, which lost 6 bases and 2 bases, there was a span of 10 bases. CDR3 bases: TGTGCCAGTAGGCAGGGTCCTCAAGAGACCCAGTACTTC. Translation: CASRQGPQETQYF.

The chain couples TRBV28 to TRBJ1-2, with 7 nucleotides matching TRBD1. This CDR3 spans 15 amino acids. V dropped 2 bases and J dropped 4; count of bases not matched to a gene: 7. The germline gives CDR1 MDHEN, CDR2 SYDVKM. The CDR3 bases are TGTGCCAGCAGTTTAGAGGGACAGACATCCTATGGCTACACCTTC. Translation gives CASSLEGQTSYGYTF.

This chain uses TRBV18 with TRBJ2-7, with TRBD1 identical over 9 bases. The CDR3 has 13 residues. J gave up 6 bases and V 7 bases, and 7 bases lay outside the gene matches. Looked up from germline, CDR1 is KGHSH and CDR2 is LQKENI. CDR3 sequence reads: CASYRDREGEQYF. For the CDR3, the DNA is TGTGCCAGCTACCGGGACAGGGAGGGCGAGCAGTACTTC.

The chain is built from TRBV7-2 and TRBJ2-7, with a possible D match to TRBD2 (6 bases). Per germline, CDR1 SGHTA and CDR2 FQGNSA. The CDR3 length is 16 residues. The ends were cut back, 5 bases at V and 1 base at J, with 18 bases in the middle. CDR3 nucleotides: TGTGCCAGCAGCCCCCCCCAGGGACTTAAGTCCTACGAGCAGTACTTC. The encoded protein is CASSPPQGLKSYEQYF.

The rearrangement joins TRBV27 to TRBJ2-1; D is ambiguous. Per the germline V gene, CDR1 is MNHEY and CDR2 is SMNVEV (reference sequence). CDR3 size: 15 residues. V was cut by 0 bases and J by 0 bases, with 6 bases left in between. The CDR3 nucleotides are TGTGCCAGCAGTTTATCCCCGAGCTCCTACAATGAGCAGTTCTTC. This translates into CASSLSPSSYNEQFF.

This clone was detected a few times. The V and J genes are TRBV4-2 and TRBJ2-1, with 9 bases fitting TRBD2. The CDR3 runs to 14 residues. V dropped 8 bases and J dropped 5; count of bases not matched to a gene: 7. Germline V lookup: CDR1 LGHNA, CDR2 YNFKEQ. CDR3 DNA sequence: TGTGCCAGCTCACCGGGACTAGCCAACAATGAGCAGTTCTTC. Amino acids: CASSPGLANNEQFF.

The chain employs TRBV11-1 and TRBJ2-7; 9 bases map to TRBD1. After removal of 5 bases from V and 4 bases from J, the junction contained 12 bases not matched to a gene. Germline loops: CDR1 SGHAT, CDR2 FQDESV (reference sequence). This CDR3 has 16 residues. CDR3 nucleotides: TGTGCCAGCAGCACCTACAGGGGGCGTACTCTTTACGAGCAGTACTTC. It specifies CASSTYRGRTLYEQYF.